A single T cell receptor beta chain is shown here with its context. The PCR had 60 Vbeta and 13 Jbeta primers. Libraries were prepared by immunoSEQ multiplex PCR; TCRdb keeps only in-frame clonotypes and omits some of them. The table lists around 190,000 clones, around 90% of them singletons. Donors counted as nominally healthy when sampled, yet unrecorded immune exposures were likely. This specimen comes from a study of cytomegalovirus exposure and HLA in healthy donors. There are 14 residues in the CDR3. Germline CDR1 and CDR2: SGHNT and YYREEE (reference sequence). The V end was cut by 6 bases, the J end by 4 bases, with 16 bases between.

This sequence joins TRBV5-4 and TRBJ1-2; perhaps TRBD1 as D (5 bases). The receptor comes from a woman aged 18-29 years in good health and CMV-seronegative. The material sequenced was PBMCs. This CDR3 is CASTQATASYGYTF. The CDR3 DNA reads TGTGCCAGCACTCAGGCGACAGCGAGCTATGGCTACACCTTC.